Each of the 18 T cell receptor beta chains below was sequenced from the same sample in a study of T-cell reconstitution after alpha-beta-depleted transplantation in children. Unique molecular identifiers were built into the TCRbeta library. In TCRdb, the PCR reads were re-called with MiXCR into one record per CDR3 protein. The sample lists around 960,000 distinct CDR3 sequences, about 29% occurring once. This specimen consisted of PBMCs, mostly from graft donor cells, obtained 360 days after TCRalphabeta/CD19-depleted stem cell transplant. The source of these receptors is a boy less than two years old who had a stem cell transplant for SCID, so the T cells may come from the graft donor.

This clonotype showed up just once. This sequence joins TRBV24-1 and TRBJ2-1, with D perhaps TRBD2 (7 bases). Trimming stripped 4 bases from V and 4 bases from J, with 19 bases between. Germline V CDR1 and CDR2: KGHDR, SFDVKD. The CDR3 runs 17 residues. CDR3 in DNA: TGTGCCACCAGTGACCCATGGTGGGGGGGCACTTACAATGAGCAGTTCTTC. This translates into CATSDPWWGGTYNEQFF.

The chain carries TRBV20-1 and TRBJ1-4; D remains ambiguous. Germline V gene data show CDR1 as DFQATT and CDR2 as SNEGSKA (reference sequence). Between the trimmed V and J ends, which lost 0 bases and 8 bases, there was a span of 16 bases. The CDR3 loop spans 15 amino acids. CDR3 sequence: CSARDPGSLPEKLFF. In DNA form, the CDR3 reads TGCAGTGCTAGAGATCCGGGCTCACTTCCCGAAAAACTGTTTTTT.

This clonotype was detected a few times. The chain links TRBV7-9 to TRBJ2-5, with D perhaps TRBD1 (6 bases). The CDR3 loop spans 15 amino acids. Trimming took off 5 bases at V and 1 base at J, with 14 bases between the two ends. The germline V gene has CDR1 SEHNR and CDR2 FQNEAQ (reference sequence). In nucleotides, the CDR3 is TGTGCCAGCAGCCGCGTCAGGGGTTCCCAAGAGACCCAGTACTTC. Translation gives CASSRVRGSQETQYF.

This clonotype was detected only a few times. V is TRBV6-5 and J is TRBJ2-1; no clear D. Trimming left V 6 bases short and J 6 bases short, with 9 bases between. This CDR3 comprises 12 residues. Germline CDR1 reads MNHEY; CDR2 reads SVGAGI. Written as DNA, the CDR3 is TGTGCCAGCAGCCCACAGAGCAATGAGCAGTTCTTC. It translates to CASSPQSNEQFF.

The chain carries TRBV4-1 and TRBJ2-5; no firm D call. The CDR3 spans 13 residues. CDR1 is MGHRA and CDR2 is YSYEKL in the germline V gene. V lost 2 bases, J lost 5 bases, and 9 bases lay in between. The chain's CDR3 is CASSQKGWETQYF. The DNA for the CDR3 is TGCGCCAGCAGCCAAAAAGGATGGGAGACCCAGTACTTC.

The chain combines TRBV9 with TRBJ2-1; TRBD1 is a possible D gene (7 bases). Germline CDR1 SGDLS, CDR2 YYNGEE. The CDR3 runs 16 residues. The V end lost 0 bases, the J end lost 6 bases, and 16 bases lay between the germline ends. In DNA, the CDR3 is TGTGCCAGCAGCGTAGCGCGGGACAGCGGTAGCAATGAGCAGTTCTTC. It is translated as CASSVARDSGSNEQFF.

The chain combines TRBV28 with TRBJ2-1; maybe TRBD1 (6 bases). The length of the CDR3 is 16 residues. Between the trimmed V and J ends, which lost 7 bases and 4 bases, there was a span of 20 bases. The germline gives CDR1 MDHEN, CDR2 SYDVKM. The chain's CDR3 is CASIDSGVAPYNEQFF. The CDR3 DNA reads as TGTGCCAGCATAGACTCAGGGGTAGCCCCGTACAATGAGCAGTTCTTC.

This clonotype was seen more than once but under ten times. The chain recombines TRBV6-5 with TRBJ1-1; D uncertain. CDR1 is MNHEY and CDR2 is SVGAGI in the germline V gene. The CDR3 covers 15 residues. Trimming removed 0 bases at V and 1 base at J, with 9 bases between. In DNA, the CDR3 is TGTGCCAGCAGTTACTCCGTCGGCGCGAACACTGAAGCTTTCTTT. Translating gives CASSYSVGANTEAFF.

The J gene is TRBJ2-3, the V gene TRBV20-1; D gene ambiguous. The V and J ends lost 0 bases and 3 bases respectively, with 7 bases between them. Per the germline V gene, CDR1 is DFQATT and CDR2 is SNEGSKA (reference sequence). This CDR3 region has 13 residues. CDR3 coding DNA: TGCAGTGCTAGAGATAAGAGGACAGATACGCAGTATTTT. It yields the protein CSARDKRTDTQYF.

The rearrangement joins TRBV5-6 to TRBJ1-1, with unresolved D. V dropped 0 bases and J dropped 8 bases, with 11 bases sitting between them. CDR3 size: 13 residues. Germline V gene data show CDR1 as SGHDT and CDR2 as YYEEEE. CDR3 bases: TGTGCCAGCAGCTTGGAGATGGCTCGAGAAGCTTTCTTT. Amino acid sequence: CASSLEMAREAFF.

This clonotype was counted only a few times. CDR3 sequence reads: CAIKRWETGAPAFF. The CDR3 DNA sequence: TGTGCCATCAAAAGGTGGGAGACAGGGGCGCCTGCTTTCTTT. The chain uses TRBV10-3 and TRBJ1-1; 8 bases fit TRBD1. The CDR3 has 14 residues. The trim removed 7 bases at V and 11 bases at J, leaving 15 bases unmatched. The germline V gene has CDR1 ENHRY and CDR2 SYGVKD.

This clonotype was counted a few times. The chain employs TRBV10-3 and TRBJ1-1; TRBD1 matches 11 bases. CDR1 and CDR2 from the germline V gene are ENHRY and SYGVKD. The CDR3 runs 14 residues. Germline trimming cut 1 base from V and 7 bases from J; bases unmatched to any gene: 2. The CDR3 DNA reads as TGTGCCATCAGTGAGTGGACAGGGGGCAGTGAAGCTTTCTTT. Translating gives CAISEWTGGSEAFF.

A few counts support this clonotype. CDR3 residues: CSSRRGRSNTEAFF. CDR3 sequence (DNA): TGCAGCTCCCGGAGGGGTCGGTCGAACACTGAAGCTTTCTTT. V usage is TRBV29-1 and J usage is TRBJ1-1; D might be TRBD1 (5 bases). The CDR3 contains 14 residues. Trimming pared 8 bases from V and 1 base from J, leaving 17 bases between. The germline CDR1 and CDR2 sequences are SQVTM and ANQGSEA.

The chain links TRBV20-1 to TRBJ2-1, with TRBD2 matching 9 bases. Germline CDR1 and CDR2: DFQATT and SNEGSKA (reference sequence). Trimming removed 3 bases from V and 7 bases from J; junction bases left unmatched: 7. The CDR3 extends over 14 amino acids. CDR3 in amino acids: CSASGAGGRNEQFF. CDR3 coding DNA: TGCAGTGCTAGCGGAGCGGGGGGACGAAATGAGCAGTTCTTC.

The V call is TRBV27, the J call TRBJ2-3; 8 bases fit TRBD2. J lost 9 bases, V lost 5 bases, and 19 bases had no gene match. From germline, CDR1 is MNHEY and CDR2 SMNVEV (reference sequence). This CDR3 is 17 amino acids long. CDR3 DNA sequence: TGTGCCAGCAGTCTCGGCCCTTCGCGGGGGGCCAGGCTCACGCAGTATTTT. This gives the protein CASSLGPSRGARLTQYF.

In this sample, this clonotype turned up a few times. The genes are TRBV12-3 or TRBV12-4 and TRBJ1-2; 9 bases are a match to TRBD1. This CDR3 comprises 15 residues. V was pared by 5 bases and J by 6 bases, with 10 bases of the junction left unmatched. CDR3 DNA: TGTGCCAGCAGTAGATCCCCGGACAGGGGTCATGGCTACACCTTC. It yields the protein CASSRSPDRGHGYTF.

The chain employs TRBV6-1 and TRBJ2-1, with a weak D call TRBD1 (6 bases). The germline gives CDR1 MNHNS, CDR2 SASEGT. V lost 7 bases and J lost 7, with 17 bases in between. The CDR3 runs 14 residues. Here the CDR3 reads CASKLGGPENEQFF. The CDR3 coding sequence is TGTGCCAGCAAACTAGGGGGTCCCGAGAATGAGCAGTTCTTC.

The rearrangement joins TRBV3-1 to TRBJ2-2; possible D gene TRBD2, 5 bases. CDR1 and CDR2 (germline): LGHDT, YNNKEL (reference sequence). This CDR3 comprises 16 residues. Trimming took 1 base from V and 2 from J, leaving 11 bases between them. The CDR3 nucleotides are TGTGCCAGCAGCCAAGGGAGGCCTGGCAACACCGGGGAGCTGTTTTTT. As protein: CASSQGRPGNTGELFF. The full variable domain, its missing parts supplied by reference TRBV3-1 and TRBJ2-2, is DTAVSQTPKYLVTQMGNDKSIKCEQNLGHDTMYWYKQDSKKFLKIMFSYNNKELIINETVPNRFSPKSPDKAHLNLHINSLELGDSAVYFCASSQGRPGNTGELFFGEGSRLTVL.